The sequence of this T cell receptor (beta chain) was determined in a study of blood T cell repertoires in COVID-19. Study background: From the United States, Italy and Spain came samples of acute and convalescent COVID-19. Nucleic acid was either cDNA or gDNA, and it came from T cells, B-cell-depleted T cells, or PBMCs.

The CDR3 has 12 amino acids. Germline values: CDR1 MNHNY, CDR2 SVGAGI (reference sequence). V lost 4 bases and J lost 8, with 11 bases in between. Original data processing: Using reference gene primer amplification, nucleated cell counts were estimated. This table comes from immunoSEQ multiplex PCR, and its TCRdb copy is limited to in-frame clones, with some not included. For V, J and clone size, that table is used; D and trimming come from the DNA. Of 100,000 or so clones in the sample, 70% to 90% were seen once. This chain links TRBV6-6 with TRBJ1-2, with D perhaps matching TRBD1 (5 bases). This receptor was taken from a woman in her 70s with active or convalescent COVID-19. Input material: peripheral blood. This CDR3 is CASSSIRGGYTF. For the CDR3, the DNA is TGTGCCAGCAGTTCCATAAGGGGAGGCTACACCTTC.